The present entry profiles one T cell receptor (beta chain) with its context. These data are taken from a study of blood T cell repertoires in COVID-19. Study details: Samples of COVID-19 (acute and convalescent) were obtained from the United States, Italy and Spain. T cells, B-cell-depleted T cells, or PBMCs provided the cDNA or gDNA that served as material.

In the original processing: By means of reference gene primer amplification, nucleated cell counts were estimated. Sequencing was performed with immunoSEQ multiplex PCR; in TCRdb, only in-frame clones are kept and a portion is missing. The DNA was the basis for D and trimming; V, J and clone size are from that table. Seen here are some 86,000 clones, over 65% observed once, and the top ten hold about 14%. Trimming took 6 bases from V and 5 from J; bases not matched to a gene: 15. The CDR3 has 16 amino acids. Germline assignment: CDR1 MNHEY and CDR2 SMNVEV (reference sequence). The specimen was peripheral blood. The chain joins TRBV27 to TRBJ2-5, with 7 bases fitting TRBD1. The receptor was isolated from a woman in her 70s with acute or convalescent COVID-19. CDR3 loop: CASSPTGQIVGETQYF. CDR3 bases: TGTGCCAGCAGCCCAACGGGACAGATCGTGGGGGAGACCCAGTACTTC.